This is a list of T cell receptor beta chains from one sample in a study of vaccination and CD4 T cells after COVID-19. Their antigens remain unidentified. TCRdb independently ran MiXCR on the PCR reads; one entry per CDR3 protein. The sample holds over 6,500 distinct CDR3 sequences; approximately 19% are singletons and the top ten take 21%. This specimen was CD4+ T cells from blood, cultured in vitro, taken after SARS-CoV-2 vaccination. These receptor sequences come from a human donor who had recovered from COVID-19. Both conserved end residues are part of each CDR3. The D gene is left open where the match is weak. Part of the rows lack a size; the others show once, few, many or a class for expanded clones.

TRBV6-2/TRBV6-3	TRBJ2-7	TRBD1	few	16	CASNDQGQLATYEQYF	TGTGCCAGCAACGACCAGGGACAGCTCGCAACCTACGAGCAGTACTTC
TRBV4-2	TRBJ1-1	.	few	15	CASSQDLPGNTEAFF	TGTGCCAGCAGCCAGGATCTTCCAGGGAACACTGAAGCTTTCTTT
TRBV6-1	TRBJ2-3	TRBD1	medium-sized	15	CASSDQGTGGQAQYF	TGTGCCAGCAGTGATCAGGGGACAGGGGGGCAGGCGCAGTATTTT
TRBV6-1	TRBJ1-5	TRBD1	medium-sized	14	CASRWTGRDQPQHF	TGTGCCAGCAGATGGACAGGGAGAGACCAGCCCCAGCATTTT
TRBV6-2/TRBV6-3	TRBJ2-7	TRBD1	few	14	CASSYRTGPYEQYF	TGTGCCAGCAGTTACCGGACAGGGCCCTACGAGCAGTACTTC
TRBV2	TRBJ2-5	.	few	10	CASSQETQYF	TGTGCCAGCAGCCAAGAGACCCAGTACTTC
TRBV28	TRBJ2-7	TRBD1	few	11	CASRNRGEQYF	TGTGCCAGCAGAAACAGGGGCGAGCAGTACTTC
TRBV20-1	TRBJ1-6	.	medium-sized	15	CSARDRQGRGSPLHF	TGCAGTGCTAGAGATCGTCAGGGACGGGGTTCACCCCTCCACTTT
TRBV20-1	TRBJ2-1	TRBD2	.	14	CSAISGGGNNEQFF	TGCAGTGCCATCAGCGGGGGGGGTAACAATGAGCAGTTCTTC
TRBV11-3	TRBJ2-1	TRBD2	few	16	CASIRGTGGFHNEQFF	TGTGCCAGCATTCGTGGCACGGGGGGGTTCCACAATGAGCAGTTCTTC
TRBV28	TRBJ1-1	TRBD1	.	12	CASSTDRTEAFF	TGTGCCAGCAGTACGGACAGGACTGAAGCTTTCTTT
TRBV24-1	TRBJ1-1	TRBD1	.	14	CATRAGGVNTEAFF	TGTGCCACTAGGGCAGGGGGCGTGAACACTGAAGCTTTCTTT
TRBV7-6	TRBJ2-7	TRBD1	medium-sized	16	CASSLEWGQGPREQYF	TGTGCCAGCAGCTTAGAGTGGGGACAGGGCCCGAGGGAGCAGTACTTC
TRBV6-5	TRBJ2-2	.	few	15	CASSYQQENTGELFF	TGTGCCAGCAGTTACCAACAGGAGAACACCGGGGAGCTGTTTTTT
TRBV20-1	TRBJ2-5	TRBD2	many	15	CSARVASGDQETQYF	TGCAGTGCTAGAGTGGCTAGCGGGGATCAAGAGACCCAGTACTTC
TRBV6-1	TRBJ2-1	.	few	14	CASKLDSANNEQFF	TGTGCCAGCAAGTTGGACAGTGCGAACAATGAGCAGTTCTTC
TRBV23-1	TRBJ2-7	TRBD1	.	17	CASSPPNPGTAGGAGPF	TGCGCCAGCAGTCCCCCCAATCCCGGGACAGCAGGGGGCGCTGGCCCTTTC
TRBV27	TRBJ1-5	TRBD1	medium-sized	16	CASREGDRGAWEPQHF	TGTGCCAGCAGGGAGGGGGACAGGGGGGCATGGGAGCCCCAGCATTTT
TRBV28	TRBJ2-6	TRBD1	few	18	CASSPGTGGSSGANVLTF	TGTGCCAGCAGTCCCGGGACAGGGGGGAGCTCTGGGGCCAACGTCCTGACTTTC
TRBV7-6	TRBJ1-3	TRBD1	.	18	CASSLAAGTGAWGNTIYF	TGTGCCAGCAGCTTAGCGGCCGGGACAGGGGCATGGGGAAACACCATATATTTT
TRBV28	TRBJ2-7	TRBD1	.	15	CASRRSGQVNYEQYF	TGTGCCAGCAGGAGGTCGGGACAGGTCAACTACGAGCAGTACTTC
TRBV18	TRBJ2-7	TRBD2	.	15	CASSSAGGEDYEQYF	TGTGCCAGCTCATCCGCGGGAGGGGAGGACTACGAGCAGTACTTC
TRBV18	TRBJ2-5	.	medium-sized	11	CASSPDLTKYF	TGTGCCAGCTCACCGGACTTAACCAAGTACTTC
TRBV11-3	TRBJ2-5	TRBD1	many	14	CASSHTGVRETQYF	TGTGCCAGCAGTCATACAGGGGTTCGAGAGACCCAGTACTTC
TRBV19	TRBJ2-2	.	.	13	CASSMGNTGELFF	TGTGCCAGTAGTATGGGGAACACCGGGGAGCTGTTTTTT
TRBV12-3/TRBV12-4	TRBJ2-1	TRBD1	few	13	CATRDRETSEQFF	TGTGCCACTCGGGACAGGGAGACTTCTGAGCAGTTCTTC
TRBV6-1	TRBJ2-1	TRBD2	few	16	CASSPFGGRTYNEQFF	TGTGCCAGCAGTCCCTTTGGCGGGAGGACGTACAATGAGCAGTTCTTC
TRBV2	TRBJ1-1	.	few	13	CASRIDPLTEAFF	TGTGCCAGCAGAATTGACCCCCTAACTGAAGCTTTCTTT
TRBV2	TRBJ1-2	.	few	12	CASMGGTYGYTF	TGTGCCAGCATGGGGGGGACCTATGGCTACACCTTC
TRBV27	TRBJ2-7	TRBD1	many	13	CASTLTGSHEQYF	TGTGCCAGCACCCTGACAGGGTCCCACGAGCAGTACTTC
TRBV19	TRBJ2-6	TRBD1	.	18	CASSPTGGSLSGANVLTF	TGTGCCAGTAGCCCCACAGGGGGCTCCCTCTCTGGGGCCAACGTCCTGACTTTC
TRBV5-6	TRBJ2-5	.	few	11	CASSLAETQYF	TGTGCCAGCAGCTTGGCGGAGACCCAGTACTTC